The clone carrying this T cell receptor beta chain turned up a few times. This CDR3 has 13 amino acids. J was trimmed by 6 bases and V by 1 base; bases with no gene match: 1. Germline V gene lookup returns CDR1 SGHVS and CDR2 FQNEAQ. This sample was taken from a study of blood T cell repertoires in COVID-19. Generated by immunoSEQ multiplex PCR, the TCRdb table keeps only in-frame clones and is missing some. The table shows about 80,000 clones, with roughly four fifths occurring only once. V gene TRBV7-8 combines with J gene TRBJ1-2, with 8 bases identical to TRBD1. Sequencing input: peripheral blood. The TCR sequence derives from a human donor in a cohort sampled during active COVID-19. CDR3 bases: TGTGCCAGCAGCTTAGGGACAGGGAATGGCTACACCTTC. Protein product: CASSLGTGNGYTF. Complete variable domain (other parts from reference TRBV7-8 and TRBJ1-2): GAGVSQSPRYKVAKRGQDVALRCDPISGHVSLFWYQQALGQGPEFLTYFQNEAQLDKSGLPSDRFFAERPEGSVSTLKIQRTQQEDSAVYLCASSLGTGNGYTFGSGTRLTVV.